This TCR beta chain was found in a study of human T cells and chemical hapten exposure. Notes on the study in general: Sensitizing to DPC left TCRs with a frequency above 1 in 1000 unaltered.

During construction of the library, unique molecular identifiers were attached to individual cDNA molecules for quantitative, reproducible TCR counting. In the original processing: Sample-level TCR yields exhibited a median of approximately 96,000, with a range of 23,224 to 690,600. TCRdb itself ran the RACE reads through MiXCR, one entry per CDR3 protein. TCRdb, rather than the study authors, made the V and J calls. Of 80,000 to 100,000 distinct CDR3 sequences detected, over 8% appear once; the ten largest clones hold about 3%. CDR1 and CDR2 from the germline V gene are PRHDT and FYEKMQ (reference sequence). The ends were cut back, 0 bases at V and 2 bases at J, with 8 bases in the middle. CDR3 length: 15 residues. With regard to this clonotype: Its antigen is still unknown. This may stem from a read error, because a much larger clone lies one nucleotide away.

Time point noted: healthy volunteer bleed at 2 weeks. From whole blood left unfractionated, total RNA was extracted. This TCR derives from a female donor in good health. Some clones in this sample may be carry-over from other donors' samples. The rearrangement joins TRBV13 to TRBJ1-5; D unclear. The sample taken for sequencing was whole blood. The CDR3 DNA reads as TGTGCCAGCAGCTTAGGGCCCCATGGCAATCAGCCCCAGCATTTT. Protein: CASSLGPHGNQPQHF. Full variable domain (outside the CDR3, taken from reference TRBV13 and TRBJ1-5): AAGVIQSPRHLIKEKRETATLKCYPIPRHDTVYWYQQGPGQDPQFLISFYEKMQSDKGSIPDRFSAQQFSDYHSELNMSSLELGDSALYFCASSLGPHGNQPQHFGDGTRLSIL.